This is a list of T cell receptor beta chains from one sample in a study of Tregs in tolerant kidney transplant recipients. Clones were sequenced by immunoSEQ multiplex PCR, and TCRdb holds only the in-frame ones, with some missing. The sample holds about 110,000 clones, roughly 89% seen once. The source material was CD4+ T cells from blood, sampled before the transplant. Receptor source: a human donor who received a combined kidney and bone marrow transplant. Both conserved end residues are part of each CDR3. D genes are given only for firm matches. The listing skips clone size in some rows; elsewhere it reads once, few, many or a size class.

j_call v_call d_call clone_size cdr3_aa cdr3_nt
TRBJ2-1 TRBV4-1 TRBD2 - CASSHRTSGAPSYNEQFF TGCGCCAGCAGCCACCGGACTAGCGGAGCCCCCTCCTACAATGAGCAGTTCTTC
TRBJ2-2 TRBV6-5 - - CASRPGAHYTGELFF TGTGCCAGCAGGCCAGGGGCTCATTACACCGGGGAGCTGTTTTTT
TRBJ2-2 TRBV6-1 TRBD1 - CASRTGTAAGELFF TGTGCCAGCAGAACCGGGACAGCAGCCGGGGAGCTGTTTTTT
TRBJ1-1 TRBV5-1 - - CASSFRQNTEAFF TGCGCCAGCAGCTTCAGGCAGAACACTGAAGCTTTCTTT
TRBJ2-6 TRBV19 - - CASSNRSGANVLTF TGTGCCAGTAGTAACAGGTCTGGGGCCAACGTCCTGACTTTC
TRBJ2-3 TRBV15 - - CATSRGEGTDTQYF TGTGCCACCAGCAGAGGTGAGGGCACAGATACGCAGTATTTT
TRBJ1-3 TRBV10-3 - - CAIRDSSSGNTIYF TGTGCCATCAGGGACTCCAGCTCTGGAAACACCATATATTTT
TRBJ2-1 TRBV6-5 TRBD2 - CASSYLGLASNEQFF TGTGCCAGCAGTTACCTTGGACTAGCGAGCAATGAGCAGTTCTTC
TRBJ2-2 TRBV5-5 - - CASSLEPGAGELFF TGTGCCAGCAGCTTGGAGCCAGGGGCCGGGGAGCTGTTTTTT
TRBJ2-5 TRBV7-9 - - CASSFREGETQYF TGTGCCAGCAGCTTTCGGGAAGGCGAGACCCAGTACTTC
TRBJ1-1 TRBV18 TRBD1 - CASSPGTVNTEAFF TGTGCCAGCTCTCCCGGGACAGTTAACACTGAAGCTTTCTTT
TRBJ2-7 TRBV10-3 TRBD1 - CASGPGTGSYEQYF TGTGCCAGCGGGCCTGGGACAGGGTCCTACGAGCAGTACTTC
TRBJ2-3 TRBV28 TRBD2 - CASSFWVIAGVSTDTQYF TGTGCCAGCAGTTTCTGGGTAATAGCGGGAGTCTCCACAGATACGCAGTATTTT
TRBJ2-2 TRBV11-2 - - CASTTYAGGVGGELFF TGTGCCAGCACCACATATGCTGGGGGCGTAGGCGGGGAGCTGTTTTTT
TRBJ2-7 TRBV28 TRBD1 - CASSFPISHMWVGTGLYEQYF TGTGCCAGCAGTTTCCCCATTTCTCATATGTGGGTGGGGACAGGGCTCTACGAGCAGTACTTC
TRBJ1-5 TRBV2 TRBD1 few CASSPQGAAQPQHF TGTGCCAGCAGCCCACAGGGGGCGGCTCAGCCCCAGCATTTT
TRBJ2-7 TRBV6-6 - - CASSYSRQVTYEQYF TGTGCCAGCAGTTACTCGAGACAGGTAACCTACGAGCAGTACTTC
TRBJ2-7 TRBV28 TRBD1 - CASTYGQGKNEQYF TGTGCCAGTACCTATGGACAGGGAAAGAACGAGCAGTACTTC
TRBJ2-3 TRBV4-1 - few CASSLIADTQYF TGCGCCAGCAGCCTCATTGCAGATACGCAGTATTTT
TRBJ1-1 TRBV11-3 - - CASSLEAPREVPEAFF TGTGCCAGCAGCTTAGAGGCCCCCAGGGAGGTCCCTGAAGCTTTCTTT
TRBJ2-5 TRBV29-1 TRBD1 - CSVETGQGRYAGTVRFAETQYF TGCAGCGTTGAGACCGGACAGGGGAGGTACGCGGGGACGGTTAGGTTCGCAGAGACCCAGTACTTC
TRBJ1-1 TRBV4-2 - - CASSPRAGWTQTEAFF TGTGCCAGCAGCCCCCGGGCAGGGTGGACCCAGACTGAAGCTTTCTTT
TRBJ1-4 TRBV27 TRBD1 - CASSSLGRGLEKLFF TGTGCCAGCAGTTCCCTCGGGAGGGGGCTTGAAAAACTGTTTTTT
TRBJ1-5 TRBV28 - - CASSFSGRYNQPQHF TGTGCCAGCAGTTTTAGTGGGCGATACAATCAGCCCCAGCATTTT
TRBJ1-3 TRBV6-5 - - CASRQSGGGGNTIYF TGTGCCAGCAGACAAAGCGGGGGAGGTGGAAACACCATATATTTT
TRBJ1-3 TRBV9 - - CASSVSAGSGNTIYF TGTGCCAGCAGCGTAAGTGCAGGTTCTGGAAACACCATATATTTT
TRBJ2-7 TRBV6-5 TRBD2 - CASSYGSASGDYEQYF TGTGCCAGCAGTTACGGGTCCGCTAGCGGAGATTACGAGCAGTACTTC
TRBJ1-5 TRBV7-2 - - CASSRETGLEAQHF TGTGCCAGCAGCCGAGAGACAGGACTAGAGGCCCAGCATTTT
TRBJ2-1 TRBV28 - - CASSLYASGNVKHNEQFF TGTGCCAGCAGTCTATACGCCTCAGGGAATGTCAAACACAATGAGCAGTTCTTC
TRBJ2-5 TRBV30 - - CAWSKLAQETQYF TGTGCCTGGAGTAAGCTAGCCCAAGAGACCCAGTACTTC
TRBJ2-3 TRBV5-4 TRBD1 - CASSSGQGQPTDTQYF TGTGCCAGCAGCAGCGGACAGGGGCAGCCCACAGATACGCAGTATTTT
TRBJ2-3 TRBV7-9 TRBD2 - CASSSGTSGNRGGKDTQYF TGTGCCAGCAGTTCCGGGACTAGCGGGAACCGGGGGGGGAAGGATACGCAGTATTTT
TRBJ1-1 TRBV2 - - CASSERDTIPEAFF TGTGCCAGCAGTGAAAGGGACACGATACCTGAAGCTTTCTTT
TRBJ2-5 TRBV19 TRBD2 - CASSILAGVEETQYF TGTGCCAGTAGTATTCTGGCGGGAGTCGAGGAGACCCAGTACTTC
TRBJ2-5 TRBV10-2 TRBD2 few CASSAGTSGQETQYF TGCGCCAGCAGTGCCGGGACTAGCGGTCAAGAGACCCAGTACTTC
TRBJ2-1 TRBV10-3 TRBD2 - CAISFAGGPYNEQFF TGTGCCATCAGCTTTGCGGGGGGGCCCTACAATGAGCAGTTCTTC
TRBJ2-2 TRBV19 - - CASSIVVAYLRGNTGELFF TGTGCCAGTAGTATAGTTGTGGCGTACTTGCGGGGGAACACCGGGGAGCTGTTTTTT
TRBJ2-2 TRBV10-3 - few CAIREPGGGGELFF TGTGCCATCAGAGAGCCGGGGGGCGGCGGGGAGCTGTTTTTT
TRBJ2-1 TRBV4-1 TRBD2 - CASSQLSGGYNEQFF TGCGCCAGCAGCCAGCTTAGCGGGGGTTACAATGAGCAGTTCTTC
TRBJ2-3 TRBV9 TRBD2 - CASSLRLAGGYTDTQYF TGTGCCAGCAGCCTCCGACTAGCGGGAGGTTACACAGATACGCAGTATTTT
TRBJ2-1 TRBV7-2 - - CASSLDRQTQFF TGTGCCAGCAGCTTAGATCGGCAGACTCAGTTCTTC
TRBJ1-2 TRBV19 TRBD1 once CASSTGQGAYGYTF TGTGCCAGTAGTACCGGACAGGGGGCGTATGGCTACACCTTC
TRBJ2-5 TRBV7-2 TRBD1 once CASSTQGTEGETQYF TGTGCCAGCAGCACCCAGGGGACAGAGGGAGAGACCCAGTACTTC
TRBJ1-5 TRBV6-1 - - CASSEISHQPQHF TGTGCCAGCAGTGAAATCTCCCATCAGCCCCAGCATTTT
TRBJ1-2 TRBV28 TRBD1 - CASSLGQGNYGYTF TGTGCCAGCAGTTTGGGACAGGGGAACTATGGCTACACCTTC
TRBJ1-2 TRBV18 TRBD1 - CASSPAQGDHYGYTF TGTGCCAGCTCACCAGCCCAGGGGGATCACTATGGCTACACCTTC
TRBJ1-1 TRBV30 - - CAINQGRTEAFF TGTGCGATCAATCAGGGGCGGACTGAAGCTTTCTTT
TRBJ1-2 TRBV5-4 - - CASSLRGDYGYTF TGTGCCAGCAGCCTTAGAGGTGACTATGGCTACACCTTC
TRBJ2-2 TRBV5-1 - - CASRSTSGTGELFF TGCGCCAGCAGATCTACCTCAGGGACCGGGGAGCTGTTTTTT
TRBJ2-7 TRBV5-1 - - CASSLAQGYEQYF TGCGCCAGCAGCTTGGCACAGGGATACGAGCAGTACTTC
TRBJ1-3 TRBV7-9 TRBD1 once CASSLVRGQGFSSGNTIYF TGTGCCAGCAGTTTGGTGAGGGGACAGGGTTTTTCTTCTGGAAACACCATATATTTT
TRBJ2-7 TRBV2 - - CASSDELQVAQYF TGTGCCAGCAGTGACGAACTACAGGTAGCGCAGTACTTC
TRBJ2-5 TRBV19 TRBD2 - CASSQAGVQETQYF TGTGCCAGTAGTCAAGCGGGGGTCCAAGAGACCCAGTACTTC
TRBJ2-6 TRBV18 - - CASSESSGANVLTF TGTGCCAGCTCGGAGAGCTCTGGGGCCAACGTCCTGACTTTC